This entry lists 22 T cell receptor beta chains sequenced from one sample in a study of CD8+ T cells in alopecia areata. It was cDNA, reverse transcribed from extracted RNA, that served as the sequencing template. Sequenced by immunoSEQ multiplex PCR; TCRdb stores in-frame clones only, minus some. Seen here are 190,000 or so clones, under 60% observed once, and the top ten hold around 12%. Treatment defined: oral pan-JAK inhibitor, 5-10 mg twice daily. The specimen was CD8+ T cells sorted from blood, collected at week 24, from a patient treated with tofacitinib. Receptors originate from a human donor with alopecia areata.

The V call is TRBV30, the J call TRBJ2-7; weak D call: TRBD1 (7 bases). The germline gives CDR1 GTSNPN, CDR2 SVGIG (reference sequence). The CDR3 spans 15 residues. V was pared by 0 bases and J by 10 bases, with 22 bases between. The CDR3 DNA is TGTGCCTGGAGTGTTAGTGTAGGGGGCGCCGGGGGACAGTACTTC. Translating gives CAWSVSVGGAGGQYF.

This clone appeared a few times. The chain couples TRBV2 to TRBJ2-3; D is possibly TRBD1 or TRBD2 (7 bases each). The germline V and J ends were trimmed by 7 bases and 2 bases, with 19 bases remaining between them. CDR1 and CDR2 from the germline V gene are SNHLY and FYNNEI. The CDR3 contains 16 residues. CDR3 sequence: CASKGAGGGPTDTQYF. The CDR3 coding sequence is TGTGCCAGCAAGGGGGCTGGCGGGGGACCCACAGATACGCAGTATTTT.

The chain links TRBV29-1 to TRBJ2-1; TRBD1 matches at 9 bases. Germline V gives CDR1 SQVTM, CDR2 ANQGSEA. This CDR3 comprises 14 residues. V was pared by 7 bases and J by 6 bases, with 10 bases of the junction left unmatched. Here the CDR3 DNA reads TGCAGCGGTCTCTCGGGACAGGGTCTCAATGAGCAGTTCTTC. This sequence encodes CSGLSGQGLNEQFF.

In this sample, this clone turned up a few times. The same CDR3 can be traced to other DNA sequences in this sample. V gene TRBV27 combines with J gene TRBJ2-5; D gene uncertain. The CDR3 has 11 residues. Trimming removed 4 bases at V and 1 base at J, with 1 base between. Germline V lookup: CDR1 MNHEY, CDR2 SMNVEV (reference sequence). The CDR3 sequence is CASSSQETQYF. The CDR3 nucleotides read TGTGCCAGCAGTTCCCAAGAGACCCAGTACTTC.

There are a few counts of this clone. V usage is TRBV25-1 and J usage is TRBJ1-4; the D is unclear. The CDR3 is 13 residues long. Germline values: CDR1 MGHDK, CDR2 SYGVNS. Trimming stripped 8 bases from V and 0 bases from J, with 7 bases between. The chain's CDR3 is CASLPPTNEKLFF. In nucleotides, the CDR3 is TGTGCCAGCCTTCCTCCAACTAATGAAAAACTGTTTTTT.

This clone was seen only once. This chain joins TRBV9 and TRBJ1-6; no clear D. In germline, CDR1 is SGDLS, CDR2 YYNGEE. Trimming removed 0 bases at V and 10 bases at J, with 5 bases between. The CDR3 extends over 12 amino acids. The CDR3 here is CASSVEDSPLHF. The CDR3 DNA follows: TGTGCCAGCAGCGTAGAAGACTCACCCCTCCACTTT.

The chain employs TRBV27 and TRBJ1-4; the match to TRBD1 covers 10 bases. Germline V lookup: CDR1 MNHEY, CDR2 SMNVEV (reference sequence). CDR3 length: 15 residues. V shed 4 bases and J 7 bases; nucleotides not matched to a gene: 6. The CDR3 is CASSSRTGGGEKLFF. The CDR3 bases are TGTGCCAGCAGTTCCCGGACAGGGGGTGGTGAAAAACTGTTTTTT.

The CDR3 region is CASSSGTENYEQYF. The CDR3 DNA follows: TGTGCCAGCAGCTCCGGGACAGAAAACTACGAGCAGTACTTC. J is TRBJ2-7 and V is TRBV9; 7 positions agree with TRBD1. Looked up from germline, CDR1 is SGDLS and CDR2 is YYNGEE. This CDR3 is 14 amino acids long. V trimming: 4 bases; J trimming: 3 bases; junction bases outside the gene matches: 7.

This clone came up a few times. The chain is built from TRBV5-4 and TRBJ2-1; 10 nucleotides line up with TRBD2. V gave up 1 base and J gave up 6 bases; unmatched junction bases: 4. This CDR3 region has 15 residues. From germline, CDR1 is SGHNT and CDR2 YYREEE (reference sequence). The CDR3 spells CASSLTAGGRNEQFF. The DNA of the CDR3 is TGTGCCAGCAGCTTGACAGCGGGGGGGCGCAATGAGCAGTTCTTC.

V is TRBV4-1 and J is TRBJ1-6, with D hard to call. The CDR3 runs to 17 residues. Deletions cut 0 bases from V and 8 bases from J, with 17 bases between. The germline V gene encodes CDR1 MGHRA and CDR2 YSYEKL. CDR3 nucleotide sequence: TGCGCCAGCAGCCAAGAGCCGGGTATTGATTGGGATTCACCCCTCCACTTT. Its translation: CASSQEPGIDWDSPLHF.

The chain recombines TRBV6-1 with TRBJ2-5, with D possibly matching TRBD2 (5 bases). V was pared by 4 bases and J by 4 bases, with 7 bases between. Germline-derived CDR1 and CDR2 are MNHNS and SASEGT. The CDR3 runs to 12 residues. This chain's CDR3 is CASSGRGETQYF. The CDR3 nucleotides are TGTGCCAGCAGTGGCCGGGGAGAGACCCAGTACTTC.

CDR3 amino acids: CASSMWTSDITDTQYF. CDR3 DNA: TGTGCCAGCAGCATGTGGACTAGCGATATTACAGATACGCAGTATTTT. The chain recombines TRBV7-8 with TRBJ2-3, with 9 bases identical to TRBD2. CDR3 length: 16 residues. Germline loops: CDR1 SGHVS, CDR2 FQNEAQ. After removal of 5 bases from V and 3 bases from J, the junction contained 9 bases not matched to a gene.

This sequence joins TRBV29-1 and TRBJ1-1, with 8 bases fitting TRBD1. This CDR3 spans 14 amino acids. Germline V gene sequence: CDR1 SQVTM, CDR2 ANQGSEA. The ends lost 0 bases at V and 6 bases at J; junction bases unmatched: 6. In DNA form, the CDR3 reads TGCAGCGTTGAAGATCCTGGCAGGGGGCCTGAAGCTTTCTTT. Its protein is CSVEDPGRGPEAFF.

The CDR3 region has the DNA TGTGCCAGCATGGCAGGGGTATACGAGCAGTACTTC. Its translation: CASMAGVYEQYF. The J gene is TRBJ2-7, the V gene TRBV6-6; weak D call: TRBD1 (6 bases). The CDR3 runs 12 residues. With 7 bases removed from V and 4 bases from J, the gap between germline ends came to 11 bases. Per germline, CDR1 MNHNY and CDR2 SVGAGI (reference sequence).

With regard to this clone: A junction end diverges from the germline sequence, so it may reflect a read error. The chain uses TRBV7-7 and TRBJ2-5, with 9 nucleotides matching TRBD1. The CDR3 extends over 15 amino acids. Germline lookup yields CDR1 SSHAT and CDR2 FNYEAQ (reference sequence). Here the CDR3 DNA reads TGTGCTAGCAGCTCACGGACAGGGGTAGGGGAGACCCAGTACTTC. Its translation: CASSSRTGVGETQYF. The complete variable domain, with remaining parts taken from reference TRBV7-7 and TRBJ2-5, reads GAGVSQSPRYKVTKRGQDVTLRCDPISSHATLYWYQQALGQGPEFLTYFNYEAQPDKSGLPSDRFSAERPEGSISTLTIQRTEQRDSAMYRCASSSRTGVGETQYFGPGTRLLVL.

The J gene is TRBJ2-7, the V gene TRBV2; no clear D gene. V was clipped by 6 bases and J by 0 bases, with 0 bases between them. This CDR3 is 10 amino acids long. Germline V gene lookup returns CDR1 SNHLY and CDR2 FYNNEI. CDR3 sequence reads: CASSSYEQYF. CDR3 sequence (DNA): TGTGCCAGCAGCTCCTACGAGCAGTACTTC.

The chain has TRBV10-2 and TRBJ2-7; TRBD2 matches at 13 bases. This CDR3 spans 16 amino acids. V was clipped by 6 bases and J by 0 bases; unmatched bases: 5. Looked up from germline, CDR1 is WSHSY and CDR2 is SAAADI. CDR3 bases: TGCGCCAGCAGCCGGACTAGCGGGGGTAGCTCCTACGAGCAGTACTTC. This codes for CASSRTSGGSSYEQYF.

This chain uses TRBV9 with TRBJ1-1; 7 bases are a match to TRBD1. This CDR3 region has 13 residues. Germline assignment: CDR1 SGDLS and CDR2 YYNGEE. J lost 3 bases, V lost 6 bases, and 5 bases had no gene match. For the CDR3, the DNA is TGTGCCAGCAAAAGGGGGCTTGACACTGAAGCTTTCTTT. This sequence encodes CASKRGLDTEAFF.

This sequence joins TRBV20-1 and TRBJ1-1; D not resolved. V lost 7 bases to trimming and J lost 9 bases, with 6 bases between them. This CDR3 has 8 amino acids. CDR1 and CDR2 (germline): DFQATT, SNEGSKA (reference sequence). The CDR3 is CSVSQAFF. The CDR3 DNA reads TGCAGTGTCTCCCAAGCTTTCTTT.

The J gene is TRBJ2-7, the V gene TRBV5-1; D not certain. Trimming left V 0 bases short and J 3 bases short, with 10 bases between. This CDR3 contains 14 residues. Germline loops: CDR1 SGHRS, CDR2 YFSETQ. The CDR3 DNA sequence: TGCGCCAGCAGCTTGGCACCCGACGGCTACGAGCAGTACTTC. As protein: CASSLAPDGYEQYF.

V and J are TRBV9 and TRBJ2-3; perhaps D is TRBD1 or TRBD2 (5 bases each). The CDR3 totals 14 residues. Per the germline V gene, CDR1 is SGDLS and CDR2 is YYNGEE. The V end lost 0 bases, the J end lost 6 bases, and 11 bases lay between the germline ends. This CDR3 is CASSVVRGGDTQYF. CDR3 DNA: TGTGCCAGCAGCGTAGTTAGGGGCGGGGATACGCAGTATTTT. Combining the CDR3 with reference TRBV9 and TRBJ2-3 gives the whole variable domain DSGVTQTPKHLITATGQRVTLRCSPRSGDLSVYWYQQSLDQGLQFLIQYYNGEERAKGNILERFSAQQFPDLHSELNLSSLELGDSALYFCASSVVRGGDTQYFGPGTRLTVL.

The rearrangement links TRBV5-6 to TRBJ1-2, with D possibly being TRBD1 (5 bases). CDR3 length equals 13 residues. V was cut by 6 bases and J by 3 bases, with 12 bases left in between. CDR1 and CDR2 from the germline V gene are SGHDT and YYEEEE. Here the CDR3 DNA reads TGTGCCAGCATCCAACCGGGGGACTATGGCTACACCTTC. It is translated as CASIQPGDYGYTF.